The sequence of this T cell receptor beta chain was determined in a study of blood T cells in healthy people across ages. Study results and limitations: Reliance upon unsorted PBMCs precluded definitive naive versus antigen-experienced comparison.

The CDR3 loop spans 16 amino acids. Germline V gene data show CDR1 as SGHDT and CDR2 as YYEEEE. The germline V and J ends were trimmed by 0 bases and 2 bases, with 14 bases remaining between them. Using a J-beta primer mix together with a sample-barcoded 5' primer, a second PCR was run for roughly 6 to 11 cycles. TCRdb itself ran the 5' RACE reads through MiXCR, one entry per CDR3 protein. The repertoire holds 550,000 to 650,000 distinct CDR3 sequences, with about a quarter as singletons. Remarks on this clonotype: What it recognizes is unknown.

The same sample was also used in a study of T cells of mothers and their children. This second report adds: For each mother, over 8 million TCR beta CDR3 reads were obtained, and for each child, roughly 2.8 million.

Input material: blood. The gene calls are TRBV5-6 and TRBJ1-1, with no clear D. The TCR comes from a boy younger than 10 in good health. The CDR3 sequence is CASSLAGTVTNTEAFF. Written as DNA, the CDR3 is TGTGCCAGCAGCTTGGCCGGAACAGTAACAAACACTGAAGCTTTCTTT.